Listed below are T cell receptor beta chains from one sample, sequenced in a study of T cells expressing NK-cell markers. TCRdb re-called the 5' RACE reads and gives one entry per CDR3 protein, without DNA. This sample contains fewer than 400,000 distinct CDR3 sequences. Sequenced input: blood T cells: a sorted CD56 or NKG2C T cell subset, CD4+ or CD8+ T cells, or bulk PBMC T cells (not recorded which). The receptors stem from a woman aged 45 to 65 in good health. Both conserved end residues are part of each CDR3.

CDR3 protein | V gene | CDR3 length | J gene
CSGRDLIFTDTQYF | TRBV20-1 | 14 | TRBJ2-3
CASSPGSETQYF | TRBV5-5 | 12 | TRBJ2-5
CASSFAGGPPTDTQYF | TRBV7-2 | 16 | TRBJ2-3
CASRPGLGNDEAFF | TRBV6-5 | 14 | TRBJ1-1
CAIRTGNTGELFF | TRBV10-3 | 13 | TRBJ2-2
CASSPLDGSNEKLFF | TRBV18 | 15 | TRBJ1-4
CASRKYRESTEAFF | TRBV6-1 | 14 | TRBJ1-1
CSTPKGGNPKKRYF | TRBV29-1 | 14 | TRBJ2-3
CSARLLAKNIQYF | TRBV20-1 | 13 | TRBJ2-4
CASSSGLAGYYNEQFF | TRBV7-9 | 16 | TRBJ2-1
CASSTDRVNTEAFF | TRBV28 | 14 | TRBJ1-1
CASSLWDRGKTQYF | TRBV7-9 | 14 | TRBJ2-5
CASSHAGTGNFNGYTF | TRBV4-1 | 16 | TRBJ1-2
CATARWSYNEQFF | TRBV6-5 | 13 | TRBJ2-1
CASSPEENEQFF | TRBV4-1 | 12 | TRBJ2-1
CASSKGLAGGLYEQYF | TRBV7-9 | 16 | TRBJ2-7
CASSSPEGASTGELFF | TRBV3-1 | 16 | TRBJ2-2
CASSGGTSGHGAQYF | TRBV13 | 15 | TRBJ2-5
CSAVNQGGGNQPQHF | TRBV20-1 | 15 | TRBJ1-5
CASKGQAGSNEQFF | TRBV5-1 | 14 | TRBJ2-1
CASSLLVGYEQYF | TRBV7-2 | 13 | TRBJ2-7
CSASAGGPHSYEQYF | TRBV20-1 | 15 | TRBJ2-7
CASSERQAGYTF | TRBV7-2 | 12 | TRBJ1-2
CASSPWGEEAGTDTQYF | TRBV11-2 | 17 | TRBJ2-3
CASSPRGDDTDTQYF | TRBV18 | 15 | TRBJ2-3
CASSQPGLAGIEQFF | TRBV3-1 | 15 | TRBJ2-1
CAWSTGGPSQPQHF | TRBV30 | 14 | TRBJ1-5
CASSFPGQGRSGYTF | TRBV12-3/TRBV12-4 | 15 | TRBJ1-2
CASSGGGQGTLTDGYTF | TRBV5-5 | 17 | TRBJ1-2
CASRLAAQNEQFF | TRBV7-9 | 13 | TRBJ2-1
CASSARRTAEAFF | TRBV6-5 | 13 | TRBJ1-1
CASSQAGTGGSGYYNEQFF | TRBV3-1 | 19 | TRBJ2-1
CASSYTRDVFYEQYF | TRBV5-1 | 15 | TRBJ2-7
CAWTRDGTPTNEQFF | TRBV30 | 15 | TRBJ2-1
CASSLVMGSADTQYF | TRBV11-2 | 15 | TRBJ2-3
CASSLQASLREKLFF | TRBV5-1 | 15 | TRBJ1-4
CSAVGGSGYETQYF | TRBV20-1 | 14 | TRBJ2-5
CASSPDGGFGNTIYF | TRBV7-2 | 15 | TRBJ1-3
CASSWKGIQYF | TRBV12-3/TRBV12-4 | 11 | TRBJ2-4
CASSPTGPESEQYF | TRBV7-6 | 14 | TRBJ2-7
CASSPFVGTGPLDTQYF | TRBV28 | 17 | TRBJ2-3
CASSPRQGAMNTEAFF | TRBV7-9 | 16 | TRBJ1-1